This record concerns one TCR beta chain sequence. Antigen: not known. The entry originates in a study of early T cells in non-severe SARS-CoV-2 infection. Background on the study: From unsorted whole blood, bulk RNA was sequenced, and the chains remained unpaired.

Study results and limitations: Anti-spike CD8 responses were favored in VDJdb matching, and private and CD4 specificities were missed.

CDR1 and CDR2 from the germline V gene are SGHRS and YFSETQ. The length of the CDR3 is 14 residues. V lost 2 bases to trimming and J lost 6 bases, with 12 bases between them. Researchers attached unique molecular identifiers to individual cDNA molecules. TCRdb recomputed calls from the 5' RACE reads with MiXCR, one row per CDR3 protein. The sample holds 90,000 or so distinct CDR3 sequences, about 15% seen once. The receptor comes from an adult who was a healthcare worker with PCR-confirmed SARS-CoV-2 infection or an uninfected control (not recorded which). The sequenced material came from whole blood. The V and J genes are TRBV5-1 and TRBJ2-1; D perhaps matches TRBD1 (6 bases). The CDR3 here is CASSLQGMGNEQFF. Here the CDR3 DNA reads TGCGCCAGCAGCTTACAGGGTATGGGCAATGAGCAGTTCTTC.